A selection of T cell receptor beta chains follows, all from one sample in a study of patients and donors after allogeneic stem cell transplantation. TCRdb reprocessed the RT-PCR reads via MiXCR and lists one record per CDR3 protein. The data contain around 160,000 distinct CDR3 sequences, 30% of them singletons. The sequenced material came from blood, either unsorted or a sorted T cell fraction (not recorded which). The source is a human donor who was either an allogeneic HSCT recipient or a stem cell or donor lymphocyte infusion donor (not recorded which). It is not recorded whose cells these are; they may come from a transplant donor. Both conserved end residues are part of each CDR3. D genes are given only for firm matches. A row's size may be missing; if present it is once, few, many or a size class.

d_gene: .; j_gene: TRBJ2-2; abundance: few; v_gene: TRBV29-1; CDR3nt: TGCAGCGTTGATCTCACCGGGGAGCTGTTTTTT; CDR3aa: CSVDLTGELFF
d_gene: TRBD2; j_gene: TRBJ2-1; abundance: .; v_gene: TRBV3-1; CDR3nt: TGTGCCAGCAGAGCGGGAGGGGGCAATGAGCAGTTCTTC; CDR3aa: CASRAGGGNEQFF
d_gene: .; j_gene: TRBJ1-3; abundance: few; v_gene: TRBV4-3; CDR3nt: TGCGCCAGCAGCCCCAGCGGGGGGGCAGGAAACACCATATATTTT; CDR3aa: CASSPSGGAGNTIYF
d_gene: TRBD1; j_gene: TRBJ1-5; abundance: .; v_gene: TRBV20-1; CDR3nt: TGCAGTGCTAGGATGACAGGGCCCGAGCTCCAGCATTTT; CDR3aa: CSARMTGPELQHF
d_gene: TRBD2; j_gene: TRBJ2-3; abundance: .; v_gene: TRBV12-3/TRBV12-4; CDR3nt: TGTGCCAGCATCCAAGCGGGAGCCCGCACAGATACGCAGTATTTT; CDR3aa: CASIQAGARTDTQYF
d_gene: .; j_gene: TRBJ1-2; abundance: many; v_gene: TRBV7-2; CDR3nt: TGTGCCAGCAGCTTAGATTTGGACTATGGCTACACCTTC; CDR3aa: CASSLDLDYGYTF
d_gene: .; j_gene: TRBJ2-1; abundance: few; v_gene: TRBV6-5; CDR3nt: TGTGCCAGCAGTTACGGTGGGGGAGCGCCGTTCTTC; CDR3aa: CASSYGGGAPFF
d_gene: .; j_gene: TRBJ2-1; abundance: few; v_gene: TRBV20-1; CDR3nt: TGCAGTGCTTCCTGGGGGGGCCGGGAGGCCCTCTTC; CDR3aa: CSASWGGREALF
d_gene: .; j_gene: TRBJ1-4; abundance: .; v_gene: TRBV12-3/TRBV12-4; CDR3nt: TGTGCCAGCAGTATAGGAATATCTAATGAAAAACTGTTTTTT; CDR3aa: CASSIGISNEKLFF
d_gene: .; j_gene: TRBJ1-1; abundance: few; v_gene: TRBV6-2/TRBV6-3; CDR3nt: TGTGCCAGCAGTTTATTTGAGTGGGGGAACACTGAAGCTTTCTTT; CDR3aa: CASSLFEWGNTEAFF
d_gene: TRBD1; j_gene: TRBJ1-2; abundance: once; v_gene: TRBV6-1; CDR3nt: TGTGCCAGCAACCCGGACAGGGACTATGGCTACACCTTC; CDR3aa: CASNPDRDYGYTF
d_gene: .; j_gene: TRBJ1-2; abundance: many; v_gene: TRBV4-1; CDR3nt: TGCGCCAGCAGCCCAATCGGATCAAAATATGGCTACACCTTC; CDR3aa: CASSPIGSKYGYTF
d_gene: .; j_gene: TRBJ1-5; abundance: .; v_gene: TRBV5-1; CDR3nt: TGCGCCAGCAGCTTGTGGGGGGACAATCAGCCCCAGCATTTT; CDR3aa: CASSLWGDNQPQHF
d_gene: .; j_gene: TRBJ2-1; abundance: .; v_gene: TRBV4-3; CDR3nt: TGCGCCAGCAGCCAGGGGATGTACAATGAGCAGTTCTTC; CDR3aa: CASSQGMYNEQFF
d_gene: .; j_gene: TRBJ2-2; abundance: .; v_gene: TRBV12-5; CDR3nt: TGTGCTAGTGGTTTGGTAATAAGGGCAGGGAGACCCGGGGAGCTGTTTTTT; CDR3aa: CASGLVIRAGRPGELFF
d_gene: .; j_gene: TRBJ1-5; abundance: .; v_gene: TRBV6-1; CDR3nt: TGTGCCAGCAGTAAATCTGGGACCTTTCAAGATCAGCCCCAGCATTTT; CDR3aa: CASSKSGTFQDQPQHF
d_gene: TRBD2; j_gene: TRBJ2-3; abundance: .; v_gene: TRBV24-1; CDR3nt: TGTGCCACCAGTGATCCGACTAGCGGACCCTCCGATACGCAGTATTTT; CDR3aa: CATSDPTSGPSDTQYF
d_gene: .; j_gene: TRBJ2-7; abundance: many; v_gene: TRBV10-3; CDR3nt: TGTGCCATCAGTGACGATTTCGTGCAGTACTTC; CDR3aa: CAISDDFVQYF
d_gene: .; j_gene: TRBJ2-5; abundance: few; v_gene: TRBV7-9; CDR3nt: TGTGCCAGCAGCCGCATGACCGGGACCCCGTGGGGAGAGACCCAGTACTTC; CDR3aa: CASSRMTGTPWGETQYF
d_gene: TRBD2; j_gene: TRBJ2-5; abundance: .; v_gene: TRBV10-3; CDR3nt: TGTGCCATCAGTGAGCGACTAGCGTGGGAGACCCAGTACTTC; CDR3aa: CAISERLAWETQYF
d_gene: TRBD1; j_gene: TRBJ2-7; abundance: .; v_gene: TRBV10-3; CDR3nt: TGTGCCATCAGGACGCCCGACAGGGGCACCTCCTACGAGCAGTACTTC; CDR3aa: CAIRTPDRGTSYEQYF
d_gene: TRBD2; j_gene: TRBJ2-7; abundance: few; v_gene: TRBV20-1; CDR3nt: TGCAGTGCTCGACTAGCGTGGAACTACGAGCAGTACTTC; CDR3aa: CSARLAWNYEQYF
d_gene: TRBD1; j_gene: TRBJ1-5; abundance: few; v_gene: TRBV6-2/TRBV6-3; CDR3nt: TGTGCCAGCAGGGCTGAACAGGGGTACCAGCCCCAGCATTTT; CDR3aa: CASRAEQGYQPQHF
d_gene: TRBD2; j_gene: TRBJ2-3; abundance: .; v_gene: TRBV13; CDR3nt: TGTGCCAGCAGCTTAGAACTAGCGGGAGACTTAGATACGCAGTATTTT; CDR3aa: CASSLELAGDLDTQYF
d_gene: .; j_gene: TRBJ1-4; abundance: .; v_gene: TRBV5-1; CDR3nt: TGCGCCAGCAGGAGGGGCCGGGATGAAAAACTGTTTTTT; CDR3aa: CASRRGRDEKLFF
d_gene: .; j_gene: TRBJ2-1; abundance: .; v_gene: TRBV6-5; CDR3nt: TGTGCCAGCAGTTATTCGGCGGGATCGCAGTTCTTC; CDR3aa: CASSYSAGSQFF
d_gene: .; j_gene: TRBJ2-1; abundance: few; v_gene: TRBV11-2; CDR3nt: TGTGCCAGCAGTCGAACAGGGCTAAGCTCCTACAATGAGCAGTTCTTC; CDR3aa: CASSRTGLSSYNEQFF
d_gene: .; j_gene: TRBJ1-3; abundance: many; v_gene: TRBV4-2; CDR3nt: TGTGCCAGCAGCCAAGATAGCACCTACTCTGGAAACACCATATATTTT; CDR3aa: CASSQDSTYSGNTIYF
d_gene: TRBD1; j_gene: TRBJ1-2; abundance: .; v_gene: TRBV11-2; CDR3nt: TGTGCCAGCAGCTTAGTCAATCGTCGGGGACAGGGGCAACTCTATGGCTACACCTTC; CDR3aa: CASSLVNRRGQGQLYGYTF